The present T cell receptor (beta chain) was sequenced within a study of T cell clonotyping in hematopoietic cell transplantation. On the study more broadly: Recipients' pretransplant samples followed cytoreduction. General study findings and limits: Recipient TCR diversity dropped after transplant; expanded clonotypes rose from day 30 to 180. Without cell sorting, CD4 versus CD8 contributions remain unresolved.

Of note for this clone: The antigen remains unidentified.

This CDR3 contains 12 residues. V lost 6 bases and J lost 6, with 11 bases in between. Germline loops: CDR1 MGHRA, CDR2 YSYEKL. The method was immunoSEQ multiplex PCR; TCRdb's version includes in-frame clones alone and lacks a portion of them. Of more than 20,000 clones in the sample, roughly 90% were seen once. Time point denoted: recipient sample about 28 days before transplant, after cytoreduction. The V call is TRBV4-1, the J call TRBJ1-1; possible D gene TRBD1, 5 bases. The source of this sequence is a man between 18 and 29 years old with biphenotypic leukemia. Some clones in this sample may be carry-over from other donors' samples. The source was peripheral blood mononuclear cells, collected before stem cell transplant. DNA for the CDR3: TGCGCCAGCAGTCAGGGTCTGTCTGAAGCTTTCTTT. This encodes CASSQGLSEAFF.